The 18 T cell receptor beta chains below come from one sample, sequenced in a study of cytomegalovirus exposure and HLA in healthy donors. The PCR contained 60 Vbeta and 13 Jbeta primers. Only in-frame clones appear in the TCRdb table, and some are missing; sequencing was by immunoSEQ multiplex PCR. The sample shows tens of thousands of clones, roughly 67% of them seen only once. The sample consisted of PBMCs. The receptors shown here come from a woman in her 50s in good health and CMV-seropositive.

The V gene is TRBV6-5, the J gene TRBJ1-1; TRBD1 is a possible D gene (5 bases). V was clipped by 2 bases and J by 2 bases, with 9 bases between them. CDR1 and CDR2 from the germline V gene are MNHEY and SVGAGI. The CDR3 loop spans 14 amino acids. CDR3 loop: CASSYDRPNTEAFF. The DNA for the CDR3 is TGTGCCAGCAGTTACGACAGACCCAACACTGAAGCTTTCTTT.

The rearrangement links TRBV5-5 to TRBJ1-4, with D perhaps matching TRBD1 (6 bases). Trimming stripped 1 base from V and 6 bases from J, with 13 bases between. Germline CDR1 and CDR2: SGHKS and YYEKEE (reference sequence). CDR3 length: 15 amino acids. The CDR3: CASSLLGGNDEKLFF. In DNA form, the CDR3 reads TGTGCCAGCAGCTTGCTTGGGGGCAACGATGAAAAACTGTTTTTT.

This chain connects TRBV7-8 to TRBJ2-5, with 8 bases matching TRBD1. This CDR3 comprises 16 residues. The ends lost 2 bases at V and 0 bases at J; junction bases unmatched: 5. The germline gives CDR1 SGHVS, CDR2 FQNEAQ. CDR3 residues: CASSLRQGAYQETQYF. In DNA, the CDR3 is TGTGCCAGCAGCTTAAGGCAGGGGGCTTACCAAGAGACCCAGTACTTC. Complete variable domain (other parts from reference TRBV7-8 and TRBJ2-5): GAGVSQSPRYKVAKRGQDVALRCDPISGHVSLFWYQQALGQGPEFLTYFQNEAQLDKSGLPSDRFFAERPEGSVSTLKIQRTQQEDSAVYLCASSLRQGAYQETQYFGPGTRLLVL.

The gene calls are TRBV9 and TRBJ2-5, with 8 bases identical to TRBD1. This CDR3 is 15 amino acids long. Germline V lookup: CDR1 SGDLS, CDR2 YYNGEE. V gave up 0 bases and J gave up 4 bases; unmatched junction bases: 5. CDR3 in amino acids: CASSVGGQVSETQYF. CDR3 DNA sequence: TGTGCCAGCAGCGTAGGGGGACAGGTATCAGAGACCCAGTACTTC. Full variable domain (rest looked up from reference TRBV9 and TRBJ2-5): DSGVTQTPKHLITATGQRVTLRCSPRSGDLSVYWYQQSLDQGLQFLIQYYNGEERAKGNILERFSAQQFPDLHSELNLSSLELGDSALYFCASSVGGQVSETQYFGPGTRLLVL.

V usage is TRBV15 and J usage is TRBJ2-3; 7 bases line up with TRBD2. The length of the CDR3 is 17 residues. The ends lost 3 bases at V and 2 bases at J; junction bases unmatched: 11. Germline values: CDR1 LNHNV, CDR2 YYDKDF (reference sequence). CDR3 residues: CATSSGSTSAYTDTQYF. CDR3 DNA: TGTGCCACCAGCAGTGGGTCTACTAGCGCCTACACAGATACGCAGTATTTT.

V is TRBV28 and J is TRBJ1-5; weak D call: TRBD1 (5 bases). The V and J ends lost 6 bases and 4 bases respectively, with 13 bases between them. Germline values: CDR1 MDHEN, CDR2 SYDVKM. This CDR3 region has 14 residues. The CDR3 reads CASSTPGQNQPQHF. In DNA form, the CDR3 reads TGTGCCAGCAGCACGCCAGGGCAAAATCAGCCCCAGCATTTT.

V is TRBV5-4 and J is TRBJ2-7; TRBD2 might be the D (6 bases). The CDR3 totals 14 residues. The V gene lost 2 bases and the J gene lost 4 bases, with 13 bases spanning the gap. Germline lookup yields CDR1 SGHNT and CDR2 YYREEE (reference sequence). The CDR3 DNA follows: TGTGCCAGCAGCTTCGGAGGGTTACTTTACGAGCAGTACTTC. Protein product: CASSFGGLLYEQYF.

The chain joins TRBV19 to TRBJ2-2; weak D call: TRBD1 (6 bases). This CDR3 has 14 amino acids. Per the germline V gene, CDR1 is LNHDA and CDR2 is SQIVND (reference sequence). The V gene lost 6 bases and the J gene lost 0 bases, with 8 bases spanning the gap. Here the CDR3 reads CASSGQPNTGELFF. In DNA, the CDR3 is TGTGCCAGTAGCGGACAGCCGAACACCGGGGAGCTGTTTTTT.

The CDR3 loop is CASSELTTNSNQPQHF. The CDR3 nucleotides are TGTGCCAGCAGTGAATTAACCACAAATAGCAATCAGCCCCAGCATTTT. V usage is TRBV6-1 and J usage is TRBJ1-5; D remains unclear. CDR3 length equals 16 residues. Trimming removed 2 bases at V and 0 bases at J, with 11 bases between. Germline assignment: CDR1 MNHNS and CDR2 SASEGT.

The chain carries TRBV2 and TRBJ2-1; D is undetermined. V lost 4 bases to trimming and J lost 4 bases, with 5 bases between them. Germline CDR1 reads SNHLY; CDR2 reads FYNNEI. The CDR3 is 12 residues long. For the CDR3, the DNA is TGTGCCAGCAGTGTACAGTACAATGAGCAGTTCTTC. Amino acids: CASSVQYNEQFF.

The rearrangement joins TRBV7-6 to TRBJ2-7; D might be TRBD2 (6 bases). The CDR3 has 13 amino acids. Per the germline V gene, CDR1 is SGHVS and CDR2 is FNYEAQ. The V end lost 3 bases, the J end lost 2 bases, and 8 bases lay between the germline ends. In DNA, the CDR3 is TGTGCCAGCAGCTTGGAGGGGACCTACGAGCAGTACTTC. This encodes CASSLEGTYEQYF.

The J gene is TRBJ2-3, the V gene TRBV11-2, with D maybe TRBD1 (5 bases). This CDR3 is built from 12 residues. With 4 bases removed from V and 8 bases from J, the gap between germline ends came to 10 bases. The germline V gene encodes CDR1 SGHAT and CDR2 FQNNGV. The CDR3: CASSSTVITQYF. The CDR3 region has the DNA TGTGCCAGCAGCTCGACAGTAATTACGCAGTATTTT.

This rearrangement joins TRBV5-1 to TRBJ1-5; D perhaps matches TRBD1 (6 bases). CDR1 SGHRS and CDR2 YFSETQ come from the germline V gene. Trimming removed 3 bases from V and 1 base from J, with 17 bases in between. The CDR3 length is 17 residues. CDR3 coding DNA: TGCGCCAGCAGCTACGGCGAGGGGGGGTCGAGCAATCAGCCCCAGCATTTT. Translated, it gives CASSYGEGGSSNQPQHF. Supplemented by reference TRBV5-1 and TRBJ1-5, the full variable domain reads KAGVTQTPRYLIKTRGQQVTLSCSPISGHRSVSWYQQTPGQGLQFLFEYFSETQRNKGNFPGRFSGRQFSNSRSEMNVSTLELGDSALYLCASSYGEGGSSNQPQHFGDGTRLSIL.

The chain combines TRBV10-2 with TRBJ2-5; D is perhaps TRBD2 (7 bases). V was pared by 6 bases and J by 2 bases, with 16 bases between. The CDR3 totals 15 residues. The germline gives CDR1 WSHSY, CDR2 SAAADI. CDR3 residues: CASRKGGGVQETQYF. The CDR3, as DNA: TGCGCCAGCAGAAAGGGAGGGGGGGTACAAGAGACCCAGTACTTC.

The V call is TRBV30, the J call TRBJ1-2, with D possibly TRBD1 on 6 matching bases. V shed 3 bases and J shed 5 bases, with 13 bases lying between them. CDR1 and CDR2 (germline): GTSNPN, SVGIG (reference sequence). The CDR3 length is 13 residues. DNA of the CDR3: TGTGCCTGGAGGGCGACAGGAAATTATGGCTACACCTTC. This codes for CAWRATGNYGYTF.

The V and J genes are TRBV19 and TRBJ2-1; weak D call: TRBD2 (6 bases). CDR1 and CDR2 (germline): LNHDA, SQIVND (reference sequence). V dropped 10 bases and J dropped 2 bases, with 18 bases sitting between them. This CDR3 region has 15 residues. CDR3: CATQTTSTAYNEQFF. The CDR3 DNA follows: TGTGCCACTCAGACCACTAGCACTGCCTACAATGAGCAGTTCTTC.

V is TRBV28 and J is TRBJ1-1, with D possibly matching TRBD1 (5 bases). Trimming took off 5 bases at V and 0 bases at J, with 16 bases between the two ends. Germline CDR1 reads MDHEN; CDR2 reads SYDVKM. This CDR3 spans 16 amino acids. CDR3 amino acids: CASSQTLGGMNTEAFF. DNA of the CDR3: TGTGCCAGCAGTCAGACCTTGGGGGGGATGAACACTGAAGCTTTCTTT.

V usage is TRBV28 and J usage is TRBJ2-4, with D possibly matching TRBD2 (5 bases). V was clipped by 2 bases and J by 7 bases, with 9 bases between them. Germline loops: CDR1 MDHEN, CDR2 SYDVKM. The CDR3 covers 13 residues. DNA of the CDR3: TGTGCCAGCAGTTTAAATGGCGGGAACATTCAGTACTTC. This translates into CASSLNGGNIQYF.